A selection of T cell receptor beta chains follows, all from one sample in a study of early T cells in non-severe SARS-CoV-2 infection. From the 5' RACE reads, TCRdb called clonotypes with MiXCR, one entry per CDR3 protein. The sample contains 90,000 to 100,000 distinct CDR3 sequences, 13% of which appear only once. Sequenced sample: whole blood. Every receptor here comes from an adult who was a healthcare worker with PCR-confirmed SARS-CoV-2 infection or an uninfected control (not recorded which). Both conserved end residues are part of each CDR3. The order of the fields is CDR3 protein, V gene.

CDR3aa: CASKDRVPTEAFF; v_gene: TRBV19
CDR3aa: CASSPRLAGSTDTQYF; v_gene: TRBV18
CDR3aa: CASRRWVEQYF; v_gene: TRBV28
CDR3aa: CASSQYRDTETQYF; v_gene: TRBV11-2
CDR3aa: CASSARRGGVQPQHF; v_gene: TRBV28
CDR3aa: CASSFLRVQETQYF; v_gene: TRBV5-5
CDR3aa: CASSLGISSNQPQHF; v_gene: TRBV5-1
CDR3aa: CASSDSEGRGTEAFF; v_gene: TRBV12-3/TRBV12-4
CDR3aa: CASSLRTEETQYF; v_gene: TRBV7-8
CDR3aa: CASRQGRDQPQHF; v_gene: TRBV6-6
CDR3aa: CASSQDLAGESDTQYF; v_gene: TRBV4-3
CDR3aa: CASSQGGTDTQYF; v_gene: TRBV12-3/TRBV12-4
CDR3aa: CSVEAGVNIQYF; v_gene: TRBV29-1
CDR3aa: CASSLRGTGELFF; v_gene: TRBV12-3/TRBV12-4
CDR3aa: CASSDWTGSNEQFF; v_gene: TRBV28
CDR3aa: CASSARTGGSEQYF; v_gene: TRBV9
CDR3aa: CSALALAGDNEQFF; v_gene: TRBV20-1